Listed here are 8 T cell receptor beta chains from one sample, sequenced in a study of blood T cell repertoires in COVID-19. The protocol was immunoSEQ multiplex PCR, while the TCRdb copy is restricted to in-frame clones and leaves out a portion. The sample lists approximately 140,000 clones; about three quarters were seen once. Sequenced input: peripheral blood. These receptor sequences come from an elderly man with acute or convalescent COVID-19.

The CDR3 protein is CASSQSGTGGPQDIQYF. The CDR3 nucleotides read TGTGCCAGCAGCCAATCCGGGACAGGGGGCCCCCAGGACATTCAGTACTTC. V is TRBV4-2 and J is TRBJ2-4; 12 nucleotides line up with TRBD1. Losses at the gene ends were 2 bases for V and 8 bases for J; bases not matched to a gene: 10. This CDR3 has 17 amino acids. CDR1 is LGHNA and CDR2 is YNFKEQ in the germline V gene.

This chain joins TRBV5-1 and TRBJ1-1; perhaps TRBD1 as D (5 bases). The germline V gene has CDR1 SGHRS and CDR2 YFSETQ. The CDR3 contains 15 residues. The germline V and J ends were trimmed by 4 bases and 1 base, with 14 bases remaining between them. The chain's CDR3 is CASSLPTVPNTEAFF. The CDR3 bases are TGCGCCAGCAGCCTTCCGACAGTCCCGAACACTGAAGCTTTCTTT.

The CDR3 sequence: CASSTTHSSNQPQHF. Written as DNA, the CDR3 is TGTGCCAGCAGCACCACCCATAGTAGCAATCAGCCCCAGCATTTT. V is TRBV5-5 and J is TRBJ1-5, with D hard to call. V was trimmed by 4 bases and J by 0 bases, leaving 11 bases between them. The CDR3 runs 15 residues. The germline CDR1 and CDR2 sequences are SGHKS and YYEKEE (reference sequence).

CDR3 nucleotide sequence: TGTGCCAGCAGTTTGACAGGTCGCTACGAGCAGTACTTC. Its protein is CASSLTGRYEQYF. This sequence joins TRBV27 and TRBJ2-7; D is perhaps TRBD1 (6 bases). Germline V gene sequence: CDR1 MNHEY, CDR2 SMNVEV (reference sequence). The CDR3 length is 13 residues. Trimming shortened V by 3 bases and J by 3 bases, and 9 bases separated the two germline ends.

The table lists this clone with a count of one. This chain links TRBV10-2 with TRBJ2-5; the D gene is possibly TRBD1 (5 bases). Per the germline V gene, CDR1 is WSHSY and CDR2 is SAAADI. Trimming left V 8 bases short and J 4 bases short, with 17 bases between. CDR3 length: 14 amino acids. CDR3 region: CASSTRRGRETQYF. In DNA form, the CDR3 reads TGCGCCAGCTCCACTCGAAGGGGTCGAGAGACCCAGTACTTC.

This sequence joins TRBV25-1 and TRBJ2-5; a possible D gene is TRBD1 (5 bases). V lost 2 bases and J 3 bases, leaving 10 bases between the germline ends. There are 14 residues in the CDR3. Germline loops: CDR1 MGHDK, CDR2 SYGVNS. The CDR3 is CASSEPGREETQYF. CDR3 bases: TGTGCCAGCAGTGAACCCGGCAGGGAAGAGACCCAGTACTTC. Using reference TRBV25-1 and TRBJ2-5 for the parts outside the CDR3, the full variable domain is EADIYQTPRYLVIGTGKKITLECSQTMGHDKMYWYQQDPGMELHLIHYSYGVNSTEKGDLSSESTVSRIRTEHFPLTLESARPSHTSQYLCASSEPGREETQYFGPGTRLLVL.

The chain recombines TRBV28 with TRBJ1-6, with D uncertain. V dropped 2 bases and J dropped 3 bases, with 8 bases sitting between them. This CDR3 has 15 amino acids. The germline CDR1 and CDR2 sequences are MDHEN and SYDVKM. The CDR3 nucleotides are TGTGCCAGCAGTTTAGAGGGTTTCTATAATTCACCCCTCCACTTT. Translation gives CASSLEGFYNSPLHF.

V is TRBV28 and J is TRBJ2-6; perhaps TRBD1 as D (5 bases). This CDR3 is 15 amino acids long. Trimming removed 6 bases at V and 0 bases at J, with 9 bases between. CDR1 is MDHEN and CDR2 is SYDVKM in the germline V gene. The CDR3 region has the DNA TGTGCCAGCAGAAACCAGGGCTCTGGGGCCAACGTCCTGACTTTC. Translated, it gives CASRNQGSGANVLTF.